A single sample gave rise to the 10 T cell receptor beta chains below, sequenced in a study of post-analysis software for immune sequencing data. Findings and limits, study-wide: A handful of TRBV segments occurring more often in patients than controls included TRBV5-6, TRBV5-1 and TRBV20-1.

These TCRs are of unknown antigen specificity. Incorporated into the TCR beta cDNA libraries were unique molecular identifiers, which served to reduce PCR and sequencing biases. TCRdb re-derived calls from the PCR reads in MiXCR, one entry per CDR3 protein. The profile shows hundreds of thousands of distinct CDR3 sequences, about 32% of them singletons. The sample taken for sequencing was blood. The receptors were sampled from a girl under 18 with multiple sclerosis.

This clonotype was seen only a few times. The CDR3: CASSYSGAKDYEQYF. The DNA of the CDR3 is TGTGCCAGCAGTTACTCGGGGGCGAAGGATTACGAGCAGTACTTC. This rearrangement joins TRBV6-6 to TRBJ2-7; D might be TRBD1 (6 bases). Germline V gene data show CDR1 as MNHNY and CDR2 as SVGAGI (reference sequence). V gave up 0 bases and J gave up 4 bases, with 13 bases separating them. The CDR3 has 15 amino acids.

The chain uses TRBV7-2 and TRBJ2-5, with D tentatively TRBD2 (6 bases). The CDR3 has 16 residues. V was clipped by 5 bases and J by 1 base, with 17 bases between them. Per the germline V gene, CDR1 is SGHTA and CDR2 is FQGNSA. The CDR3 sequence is CASSLSGVVGQETQYF. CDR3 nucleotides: TGTGCCAGCAGCCTTTCGGGGGTAGTAGGCCAAGAGACCCAGTACTTC.

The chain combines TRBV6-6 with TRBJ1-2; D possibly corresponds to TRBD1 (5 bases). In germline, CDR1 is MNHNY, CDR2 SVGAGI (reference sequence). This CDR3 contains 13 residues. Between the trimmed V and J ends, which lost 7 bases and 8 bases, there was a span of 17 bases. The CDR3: CASTPGRANGYTF. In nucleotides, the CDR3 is TGTGCCAGCACGCCCGGCAGGGCAAACGGCTACACCTTC.

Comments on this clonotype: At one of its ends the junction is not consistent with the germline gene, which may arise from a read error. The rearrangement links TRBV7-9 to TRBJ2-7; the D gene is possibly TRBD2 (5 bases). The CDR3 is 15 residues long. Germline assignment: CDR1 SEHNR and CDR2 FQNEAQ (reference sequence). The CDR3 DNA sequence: TGTGCCAGCAGTTTAGAGGGAAGGGTGAGCGAGATCCAGTACTTC. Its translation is CASSLEGRVSEIQYF.

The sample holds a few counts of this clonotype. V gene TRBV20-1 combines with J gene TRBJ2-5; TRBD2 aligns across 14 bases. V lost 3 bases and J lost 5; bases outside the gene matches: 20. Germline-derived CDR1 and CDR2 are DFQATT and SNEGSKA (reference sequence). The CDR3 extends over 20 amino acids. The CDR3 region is CSARGRLNRLAGGPEETQYF. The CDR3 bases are TGCAGTGCTAGGGGTCGTCTTAACAGACTAGCGGGAGGGCCGGAGGAGACCCAGTACTTC.

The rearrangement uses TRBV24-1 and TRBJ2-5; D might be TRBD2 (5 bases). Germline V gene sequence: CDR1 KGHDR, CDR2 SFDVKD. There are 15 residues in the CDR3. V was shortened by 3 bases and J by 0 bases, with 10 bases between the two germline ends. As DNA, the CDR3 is TGTGCCACCAGTGATGATAGGCGGGACCAAGAGACCCAGTACTTC. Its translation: CATSDDRRDQETQYF.

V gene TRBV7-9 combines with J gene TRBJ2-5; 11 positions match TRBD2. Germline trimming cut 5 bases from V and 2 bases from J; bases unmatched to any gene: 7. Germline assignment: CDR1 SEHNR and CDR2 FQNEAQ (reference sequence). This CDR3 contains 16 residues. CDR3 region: CASSQPGLAVQETQYF. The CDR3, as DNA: TGTGCCAGCAGCCAGCCGGGACTAGCGGTTCAAGAGACCCAGTACTTC.

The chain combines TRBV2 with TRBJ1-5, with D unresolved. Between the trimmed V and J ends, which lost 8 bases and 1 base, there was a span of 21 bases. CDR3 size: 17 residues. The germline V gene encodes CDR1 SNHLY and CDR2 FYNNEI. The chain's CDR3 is CASVPRAPVRSNQPQHF. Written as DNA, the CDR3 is TGTGCCAGCGTCCCTCGAGCTCCTGTAAGGAGCAATCAGCCCCAGCATTTT. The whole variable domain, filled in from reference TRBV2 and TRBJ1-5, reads EPEVTQTPSHQVTQMGQEVILRCVPISNHLYFYWYRQILGQKVEFLVSFYNNEISEKSEIFDDQFSVERPDGSNFTLKIRSTKLEDSAMYFCASVPRAPVRSNQPQHFGDGTRLSIL.

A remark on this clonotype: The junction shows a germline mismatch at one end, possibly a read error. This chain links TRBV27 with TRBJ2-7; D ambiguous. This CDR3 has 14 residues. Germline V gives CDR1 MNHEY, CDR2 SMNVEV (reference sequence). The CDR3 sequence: CVSSLFGSSYEQYF. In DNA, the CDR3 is TGTGTCAGCAGTTTATTCGGGTCCTCCTACGAGCAGTACTTC.

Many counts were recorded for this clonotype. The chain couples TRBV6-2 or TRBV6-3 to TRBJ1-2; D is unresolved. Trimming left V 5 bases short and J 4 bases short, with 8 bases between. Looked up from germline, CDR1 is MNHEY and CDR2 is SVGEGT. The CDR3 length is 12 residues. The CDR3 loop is CASSESPYGYTF. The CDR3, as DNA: TGTGCCAGCAGTGAGTCGCCCTATGGCTACACCTTC.